The clone carrying this T cell receptor beta chain turned up a few times. These data come from a study of memory CD4+ T cells and cytomegalovirus serostatus. Germline V gives CDR1 SNHLY, CDR2 FYNNEI. With 5 bases clipped from V and 2 bases from J, the junction kept 4 bases outside the gene matches. CDR3 length equals 16 residues. Assay: immunoSEQ multiplex PCR; the TCRdb copy retains only in-frame clones and omits some. In the table there are about 52,000 clones, about 80% of which are singletons. The sort gate was single viable CD3+CD4+CD8-CD45RO+ cells for memory CD4+ T cells. Positive selection with CD4 microbeads enriched total CD4+ T cells.

The specimen sequenced was memory CD4+ T cells from blood. The source is an adult in good health and CMV-seropositive. V gene TRBV2 combines with J gene TRBJ1-6; 9 nucleotides line up with TRBD1. The DNA for the CDR3 is TGTGCCAGCAGTCGGACAGGGGTAGCCTATAATTCACCCCTCCACTTT. Translating it yields CASSRTGVAYNSPLHF.